This is a list of T cell receptor beta chains from one sample in a study of blood T cell repertoires in COVID-19. The repertoire was sequenced with immunoSEQ multiplex PCR; TCRdb's copy has only in-frame clones and lacks some. Altogether about 130,000 clones are present, 90% being singletons, with the ten largest covering roughly 4.5%. The source material was peripheral blood. The receptors were gathered from a man aged 55 to 69 with COVID-19, enrolled during active disease. Each CDR3 is given with its conserved first and last residue. The D gene is left open where the match is weak. Rows give clone size only sometimes, using once, few, many, or a class for an expanded clone.

abundance: once; d_gene: -; j_gene: TRBJ1-1; v_gene: TRBV5-1; len: 15; CDR3aa: CASSLETGMNTEAFF; CDR3nt: TGCGCCAGCAGCTTGGAAACAGGTATGAACACTGAAGCTTTCTTT
abundance: -; d_gene: TRBD2; j_gene: TRBJ2-3; v_gene: TRBV19; len: 15; CDR3aa: CASSASGRASDTQYF; CDR3nt: TGTGCCAGTAGTGCTAGCGGGAGGGCCTCAGATACGCAGTATTTT
abundance: -; d_gene: -; j_gene: TRBJ1-2; v_gene: TRBV29-1; len: 12; CDR3aa: CSVRGANYGYTF; CDR3nt: TGCAGCGTTCGCGGAGCTAACTATGGCTACACCTTC
abundance: -; d_gene: TRBD1; j_gene: TRBJ2-3; v_gene: TRBV11-2; len: 15; CDR3aa: CASRGQGLYTDTQYF; CDR3nt: TGTGCCAGCAGGGGACAGGGGTTATACACAGATACGCAGTATTTT
abundance: -; d_gene: -; j_gene: TRBJ1-4; v_gene: TRBV5-1; len: 16; CDR3aa: CASSLLQGRTNEKLFF; CDR3nt: TGCGCCAGCAGCTTGCTCCAGGGTCGGACTAATGAAAAACTGTTTTTT
abundance: -; d_gene: -; j_gene: TRBJ2-6; v_gene: TRBV7-2; len: 15; CDR3aa: CASSTWTAGANVLTF; CDR3nt: TGTGCCAGCAGCACGTGGACAGCTGGGGCCAACGTCCTGACTTTC
abundance: -; d_gene: -; j_gene: TRBJ1-2; v_gene: TRBV5-1; len: 15; CDR3aa: CASSPSGQGGLSYTF; CDR3nt: TGCGCCAGCAGCCCAAGTGGGCAAGGGGGTCTCAGCTACACCTTC
abundance: -; d_gene: -; j_gene: TRBJ2-1; v_gene: TRBV3-1/TRBV3-2; len: 12; CDR3aa: CASSRGSNEQFF; CDR3nt: TGTGCCAGCAGCCGAGGGAGCAATGAGCAGTTCTTC
abundance: -; d_gene: TRBD2; j_gene: TRBJ2-7; v_gene: TRBV2; len: 12; CDR3aa: CAGGRASYEQYF; CDR3nt: TGTGCCGGGGGGAGGGCCTCCTACGAGCAGTACTTC
abundance: -; d_gene: -; j_gene: TRBJ2-1; v_gene: TRBV4-1; len: 17; CDR3aa: CASSQAGTPSSYNEQFF; CDR3nt: TGCGCCAGCAGCCAAGCAGGGACTCCTAGCTCCTACAATGAGCAGTTCTTC
abundance: -; d_gene: TRBD2; j_gene: TRBJ2-5; v_gene: TRBV27; len: 16; CDR3aa: CASSLSQLAVQETQYF; CDR3nt: TGTGCCAGCAGTTTATCTCAACTAGCGGTCCAAGAGACCCAGTACTTC
abundance: -; d_gene: TRBD1; j_gene: TRBJ1-5; v_gene: TRBV11-2; len: 15; CDR3aa: CASSQTGRPNQPQHF; CDR3nt: TGTGCCAGCAGCCAGACAGGGAGGCCTAATCAGCCCCAGCATTTT
abundance: -; d_gene: TRBD1; j_gene: TRBJ1-2; v_gene: TRBV2; len: 14; CDR3aa: CASSGTGGHYGYTF; CDR3nt: TGTGCCAGCAGCGGGACAGGGGGCCACTATGGCTACACCTTC
abundance: -; d_gene: TRBD1; j_gene: TRBJ2-7; v_gene: TRBV6-6; len: 14; CDR3aa: CASARDREVGEQYF; CDR3nt: TGTGCCAGCGCCCGGGACAGGGAAGTTGGCGAGCAGTACTTC
abundance: once; d_gene: TRBD1; j_gene: TRBJ1-1; v_gene: TRBV28; len: 13; CDR3aa: CASSERQGRVAFF; CDR3nt: TGTGCCAGCAGTGAGAGACAGGGGAGGGTGGCTTTCTTT
abundance: -; d_gene: -; j_gene: TRBJ2-7; v_gene: TRBV5-8; len: 13; CDR3aa: CASRTGVENEQYF; CDR3nt: TGTGCCAGCAGAACCGGGGTAGAAAACGAGCAGTACTTC
abundance: -; d_gene: -; j_gene: TRBJ2-2; v_gene: TRBV9; len: 16; CDR3aa: CASSVGGRINTGELFF; CDR3nt: TGTGCCAGCAGCGTAGGAGGGAGGATCAACACCGGGGAGCTGTTTTTT
abundance: -; d_gene: TRBD2; j_gene: TRBJ2-2; v_gene: TRBV6-5; len: 16; CDR3aa: CASSYGGGSSIGELFF; CDR3nt: TGTGCCAGCAGTTACGGAGGCGGGAGCTCTATCGGGGAGCTGTTTTTT
abundance: -; d_gene: -; j_gene: TRBJ1-5; v_gene: TRBV18; len: 14; CDR3aa: CASSPPQTNQPQHF; CDR3nt: TGTGCCAGCTCACCACCACAGACCAATCAGCCCCAGCATTTT
abundance: -; d_gene: -; j_gene: TRBJ1-4; v_gene: TRBV15; len: 14; CDR3aa: CATRAGQVGEKLFF; CDR3nt: TGTGCCACCAGGGCGGGGCAGGTGGGCGAAAAACTGTTTTTT
abundance: once; d_gene: TRBD2; j_gene: TRBJ2-3; v_gene: TRBV9; len: 16; CDR3aa: CASSATSGRPTDTQYF; CDR3nt: TGTGCCAGCAGCGCTACTAGCGGGAGGCCCACAGATACGCAGTATTTT
abundance: -; d_gene: -; j_gene: TRBJ1-1; v_gene: TRBV3-1/TRBV3-2; len: 12; CDR3aa: CASSQGTLTAFF; CDR3nt: TGTGCCAGCAGCCAAGGGACTCTGACGGCTTTCTTT
abundance: -; d_gene: -; j_gene: TRBJ1-1; v_gene: TRBV10-3; len: 14; CDR3aa: CAIRGGRANTEAFF; CDR3nt: TGTGCCATCAGGGGAGGCAGGGCGAACACTGAAGCTTTCTTT
abundance: -; d_gene: TRBD2; j_gene: TRBJ2-1; v_gene: TRBV10-3; len: 13; CDR3aa: CAIRAGGQDEQFF; CDR3nt: TGTGCCATCAGAGCGGGAGGGCAGGATGAGCAGTTCTTC
abundance: -; d_gene: -; j_gene: TRBJ1-5; v_gene: TRBV5-8; len: 15; CDR3aa: CASSLAGYSNQPQHF; CDR3nt: TGTGCCAGCAGCTTGGCAGGGTATAGCAATCAGCCCCAGCATTTT
abundance: -; d_gene: TRBD1; j_gene: TRBJ2-7; v_gene: TRBV15; len: 14; CDR3aa: CATSRDRRAYEQYF; CDR3nt: TGTGCCACCAGTCGGGACAGGAGAGCCTACGAGCAGTACTTC
abundance: -; d_gene: TRBD2; j_gene: TRBJ2-5; v_gene: TRBV6-9; len: 17; CDR3aa: CASSPVGALGGQETQYF; CDR3nt: TGTGCCAGCAGCCCGGTCGGGGCCCTCGGGGGGCAAGAGACCCAGTACTTC
abundance: -; d_gene: TRBD1; j_gene: TRBJ1-5; v_gene: TRBV6-6; len: 15; CDR3aa: CASSPPGQPNQPQHF; CDR3nt: TGTGCCAGCTCTCCACCGGGACAGCCAAATCAGCCCCAGCATTTT
abundance: -; d_gene: -; j_gene: TRBJ1-2; v_gene: TRBV7-8; len: 18; CDR3aa: CASSLAFDRGRPNYGYTF; CDR3nt: TGTGCCAGCAGCTTAGCATTTGATAGGGGAAGACCTAACTATGGCTACACCTTC
abundance: -; d_gene: TRBD1; j_gene: TRBJ2-2; v_gene: TRBV7-9; len: 15; CDR3aa: CASSRQGGTTGELFF; CDR3nt: TGTGCCAGCAGTCGACAGGGTGGTACCACCGGGGAGCTGTTTTTT
abundance: -; d_gene: TRBD1; j_gene: TRBJ2-7; v_gene: TRBV5-1; len: 15; CDR3aa: CASSLEGRGIDEQYF; CDR3nt: TGCGCCAGCAGCTTGGAGGGCAGGGGGATCGACGAGCAGTACTTC
abundance: -; d_gene: TRBD2; j_gene: TRBJ2-7; v_gene: TRBV30; len: 13; CDR3aa: CARESSSGREQYF; CDR3nt: TGTGCGAGGGAGTCATCTAGCGGTCGGGAGCAGTACTTC
abundance: once; d_gene: -; j_gene: TRBJ1-5; v_gene: TRBV16; len: 15; CDR3aa: CASSQLEQGRQPQHF; CDR3nt: TGTGCCAGCAGCCAGCTCGAACAGGGCAGGCAGCCCCAGCATTTT
abundance: once; d_gene: -; j_gene: TRBJ2-1; v_gene: TRBV3-1/TRBV3-2; len: 11; CDR3aa: CASSLHFEQFF; CDR3nt: TGTGCCAGCAGCCTTCATTTTGAGCAGTTCTTC
abundance: once; d_gene: TRBD2; j_gene: TRBJ2-7; v_gene: TRBV5-1; len: 14; CDR3aa: CASSLGLADYEQYF; CDR3nt: TGCGCCAGCAGCTTAGGACTAGCGGATTACGAGCAGTACTTC
abundance: once; d_gene: -; j_gene: TRBJ1-1; v_gene: TRBV28; len: 12; CDR3aa: CASSPSRPEAFF; CDR3nt: TGTGCCAGCAGTCCTTCGCGGCCTGAAGCTTTCTTT
abundance: -; d_gene: TRBD2; j_gene: TRBJ2-5; v_gene: TRBV24-1; len: 14; CDR3aa: CATSDSGRLETQYF; CDR3nt: TGTGCCACCAGTGACAGCGGGAGATTAGAGACCCAGTACTTC